This T cell receptor (beta chain) was recovered during a study of long-term antiretroviral therapy in people with HIV. Study as a whole: Initial samples were collected about a decade before the 2015 immediate-ART recommendation. Study-wide points: Versus controls, repertoires in people with HIV had narrower CDR3 length ranges.

Samples were assayed with immunoSEQ v3.0 at survey level. Only in-frame clones appear in the TCRdb table, and some are missing; sequencing was by immunoSEQ multiplex PCR. Of 30,000 to 40,000 clones in the sample, about 80% were seen once. With regard to this clone: No antigen is known for it.

Germline V gives CDR1 SEHNR, CDR2 FQNEAQ (reference sequence). The CDR3 is 15 residues long. V lost 0 bases, J lost 4 bases, and 10 bases lay in between. This sequence originates from a man younger than 35 with HIV. This chain uses TRBV7-9 with TRBJ1-3, with D hard to call. Sequenced material: unsorted PBMCs, taken 0.6 years after starting antiretroviral therapy. The CDR3 spells CASSLAGAAGNTIYF. As DNA, the CDR3 is TGTGCCAGCAGCTTAGCGGGCGCGGCCGGAAACACCATATATTTT.